This entry lists 10 T cell receptor beta chains sequenced from one sample in a study of T cells in Graves' hyperthyroidism and ophthalmopathy. Amplification of TCR beta CDR3 regions was performed using RNA transcripts as template. TCR CDR3 underwent first-round RT-PCR with the HTBI primer set. TCRdb re-called the multiplex PCR reads through MiXCR, storing one row per CDR3 protein. The table lists nearly 750,000 distinct CDR3 sequences, around 40% of them singletons. Sequencing was carried out using blood. The receptors shown here come from a woman aged 40 to 49 with Graves' hyperthyroidism.

At least ten counts were recorded for this clonotype. The chain uses TRBV7-2 and TRBJ2-7, with D uncertain. Germline CDR1 and CDR2: SGHTA and FQGNSA. This CDR3 region has 12 residues. V lost 8 bases to trimming and J lost 6 bases, with 14 bases between them. This CDR3 reads CASSRLESEQYF. CDR3 in DNA: TGTGCCAGCTCCCGACTGGAATCCGAGCAGTACTTC.

The chain employs TRBV20-1 and TRBJ2-1; 7 nucleotides line up with TRBD2. Germline CDR1 reads DFQATT; CDR2 reads SNEGSKA (reference sequence). The V and J ends lost 0 bases and 5 bases, in that order; junction bases with no gene match: 7. The CDR3 covers 15 residues. CDR3 bases: TGCAGTGCTAGAGATTTGCTAGCGGTTAACAATGAGCAGTTCTTC. It codes for CSARDLLAVNNEQFF.

A word on this clonotype: The germline gene is not matched at one end of the junction; a read error may be the cause. The chain has TRBV19 and TRBJ1-2, with a weak D call TRBD1 (5 bases). This CDR3 has 15 amino acids. Germline CDR1 LNHDA, CDR2 SQIVND (reference sequence). The DNA for the CDR3 is TGTGACAGTACCCCATGGGGGTTCTCGGTGTATGGCTACACCTTC. Amino acids: CDSTPWGFSVYGYTF.

V usage is TRBV7-9 and J usage is TRBJ1-5, with TRBD1 matching 7 bases. The CDR3 is 14 amino acids. The V and J ends lost 8 bases and 6 bases, in that order; junction bases with no gene match: 10. From germline, CDR1 is SEHNR and CDR2 FQNEAQ (reference sequence). The CDR3 region has the DNA TGTGCCAGCGGAGCCGGGACAGACCGTCAGCCCCAGCATTTT. Residues: CASGAGTDRQPQHF. Filled out from reference TRBV7-9 and TRBJ1-5, the complete variable domain reads DTGVSQNPRHKITKRGQNVTFRCDPISEHNRLYWYRQTLGQGPEFLTYFQNEAQLEKSRLLSDRFSAERPKGSFSTLEIQRTEQGDSAMYLCASGAGTDRQPQHFGDGTRLSIL.

The chain combines TRBV9 with TRBJ1-4, with 8 bases matching TRBD1. Trimming took 3 bases from V and 5 from J; bases not matched to a gene: 6. The CDR3 is made up of 15 amino acids. Germline V CDR1 and CDR2: SGDLS, YYNGEE. The CDR3 nucleotides are TGTGCCAGCAGCGCGGCAGGGGGCCCGAATGAAAAACTGTTTTTT. Amino acid sequence: CASSAAGGPNEKLFF.

CDR3 in amino acids: CASSEEGPKFYGYTF. The CDR3 DNA sequence: TGTGCCAGCAGTGAAGAGGGACCCAAATTCTATGGCTACACCTTC. The chain is built from TRBV2 and TRBJ1-2; perhaps TRBD1 as D (5 bases). Germline V lookup: CDR1 SNHLY, CDR2 FYNNEI. Trimming shortened V by 1 base and J by 4 bases, and 13 bases separated the two germline ends. This CDR3 has 15 residues.

The V call is TRBV3-1, the J call TRBJ2-7; TRBD2 agrees at 7 bases. CDR3 size: 15 residues. V gave up 1 base and J gave up 3 bases; unmatched junction bases: 6. The germline gives CDR1 LGHDT, CDR2 YNNKEL (reference sequence). CDR3 bases: TGTGCCAGCAGCCAAGCGAGCGGGGTTGTCTACGAGCAGTACTTC. Protein sequence: CASSQASGVVYEQYF.

Details on this clonotype: One junction end does not reproduce the germline sequence, and a read error may be involved. The chain recombines TRBV5-1 with TRBJ2-7; perhaps TRBD2 as D (6 bases). The germline V gene encodes CDR1 SGHRS and CDR2 YFSETQ. CDR3 size: 12 residues. This CDR3 is CANSLPGREQYF. In nucleotides, the CDR3 is TGCGCCAACAGCTTGCCAGGGAGGGAGCAGTACTTC.

The V call is TRBV29-1, the J call TRBJ2-1; the D call may be TRBD1 or TRBD2 (5 bases each). Looked up from germline, CDR1 is SQVTM and CDR2 is ANQGSEA. The CDR3 loop spans 12 amino acids. V dropped 4 bases and J dropped 8 bases, with 12 bases sitting between them. CDR3 region: CSVVRGVDEQFF. CDR3 DNA sequence: TGCAGCGTTGTAAGAGGGGTAGATGAGCAGTTCTTC.

In this sample, this clonotype turned up many times. The chain joins TRBV15 to TRBJ2-7, with TRBD2 matching 12 bases. In germline, CDR1 is LNHNV, CDR2 YYDKDF (reference sequence). The CDR3 loop spans 15 amino acids. V shed 1 base, J shed 6 bases, and the junction held 4 bases outside the gene matches. The CDR3, as DNA: TGTGCCACCAGCAGAGGACTAGCGGGAGCCGCCGAGCAGTACTTC. Translation gives CATSRGLAGAAEQYF. The full variable domain, in which reference TRBV15 and TRBJ2-7 provide the parts outside the CDR3, is DAMVIQNPRYQVTQFGKPVTLSCSQTLNHNVMYWYQQKSSQAPKLLFHYYDKDFNNEADTPDNFQSRRPNTSFCFLDIRSPGLGDTAMYLCATSRGLAGAAEQYFGPGTRLTVT.